One sample yielded the 14 T cell receptor beta chains listed below, sequenced in a study of identical twins. Each CDR3 protein is one row after TCRdb ran MiXCR on the 5' RACE reads. The table includes about 340,000 distinct CDR3 sequences, about 12% detected once. The same specimen was also included in a second study, on yellow fever vaccine responses in identical twins.

Sequencing was carried out using CD8+ T cells sorted from blood. These receptors all stem from a woman aged 18-29 years in good health.

The chain couples TRBV3-1 to TRBJ2-7; TRBD1 might be the D (5 bases). The CDR3 loop spans 14 amino acids. Germline V CDR1 and CDR2: LGHDT, YNNKEL (reference sequence). The ends were cut back, 0 bases at V and 2 bases at J, with 8 bases in the middle. CDR3 coding DNA: TGTGCCAGCAGCCAAGAAGAGACAGCCTACGAGCAGTACTTC. Translated, it gives CASSQEETAYEQYF.

The chain uses TRBV9 and TRBJ2-3; weak D call: TRBD2 (6 bases). The CDR3 loop spans 14 amino acids. Germline loops: CDR1 SGDLS, CDR2 YYNGEE. V lost 0 bases and J 8 bases, leaving 13 bases between the germline ends. Written as DNA, the CDR3 is TGTGCCAGCAGCGTAGGAGGGGAGGTGGGTACGCAGTATTTT. It translates to CASSVGGEVGTQYF.

The chain joins TRBV5-5 to TRBJ2-7; 8 bases align to TRBD1. Germline V gives CDR1 SGHKS, CDR2 YYEKEE (reference sequence). V dropped 4 bases and J dropped 3; count of bases not matched to a gene: 18. There are 18 residues in the CDR3. The CDR3 here is CASSTADRERGQIYEQYV. The CDR3 DNA reads as TGTGCCAGCAGCACTGCGGACAGGGAAAGGGGGCAGATCTACGAGCAGTACGTC.

In DNA form, the CDR3 reads TGTGCCAGCAGGCTTAGCCCTAGGACAGACGATACGCAGTATTTT. It is translated as CASRLSPRTDDTQYF. The rearrangement links TRBV7-6 to TRBJ2-3; tentatively, D is TRBD1 (6 bases). The germline CDR1 and CDR2 sequences are SGHVS and FNYEAQ. The CDR3 totals 15 residues. V was shortened by 6 bases and J by 6 bases, with 19 bases between the two germline ends. Variable domain in full (rest from reference TRBV7-6 and TRBJ2-3): GAGVSQSPRYKVTKRGQDVALRCDPISGHVSLYWYRQALGQGPEFLTYFNYEAQQDKSGLPNDRFSAERPEGSISTLTIQRTEQRDSAMYRCASRLSPRTDDTQYFGPGTRLTVL.

This chain uses TRBV7-9 with TRBJ1-6; D is undetermined. Trimming shortened V by 3 bases and J by 5 bases, and 11 bases separated the two germline ends. The germline gives CDR1 SEHNR, CDR2 FQNEAQ (reference sequence). CDR3 size: 15 residues. CDR3 in amino acids: CASSLWHGNNSPLHF. CDR3 DNA sequence: TGTGCCAGCAGCTTGTGGCATGGAAATAATTCACCCCTCCACTTT.

The CDR3 sequence is CASSDQERGNTIYF. In DNA, the CDR3 is TGTGCCAGCAGCGACCAAGAAAGGGGGAACACCATATATTTT. The rearrangement joins TRBV9 to TRBJ1-3; a weak D match, TRBD1 (6 bases). The germline CDR1 and CDR2 sequences are SGDLS and YYNGEE. This CDR3 comprises 14 residues. Trimming took off 3 bases at V and 7 bases at J, with 14 bases between the two ends.

At least ten counts were recorded for this clonotype. The chain joins TRBV20-1 to TRBJ2-3, with D maybe TRBD2 (5 bases). Germline CDR1 reads DFQATT; CDR2 reads SNEGSKA (reference sequence). The CDR3 is 15 amino acids. The V end lost 1 base, the J end lost 4 bases, and 15 bases lay between the germline ends. The CDR3 protein is CSARVSGAEADTQYF. The CDR3 region has the DNA TGCAGTGCTAGAGTGTCGGGCGCGGAGGCAGATACGCAGTATTTT.

The rearrangement joins TRBV2 to TRBJ2-5; possibly TRBD1 or TRBD2 for D (5 bases each). Germline V CDR1 and CDR2: SNHLY, FYNNEI. CDR3 length: 15 amino acids. Between the trimmed V and J ends, which lost 5 bases and 1 base, there was a span of 14 bases. The CDR3: CASSRGRQRQETQYF. CDR3 coding DNA: TGTGCCAGCAGTAGGGGACGCCAACGCCAAGAGACCCAGTACTTC.

This clonotype has more than one count but fewer than ten. The chain employs TRBV7-6 and TRBJ2-5; tentatively, D is TRBD2 (6 bases). CDR1 and CDR2 from the germline V gene are SGHVS and FNYEAQ. The V end lost 5 bases, the J end lost 4 bases, and 14 bases lay between the germline ends. The CDR3 is 14 amino acids. In DNA, the CDR3 is TGTGCCAGCAGCCCGGGGAAGCGGGTAGAGACCCAGTACTTC. It encodes CASSPGKRVETQYF.

Many counts were recorded for this clonotype. The rearrangement uses TRBV5-1 and TRBJ2-2; D is unclear. From germline, CDR1 is SGHRS and CDR2 YFSETQ. Trimming took off 0 bases at V and 0 bases at J, with 6 bases between the two ends. The CDR3 contains 15 residues. Written as DNA, the CDR3 is TGCGCCAGCAGCTTGGCAGTTACGAACACCGGGGAGCTGTTTTTT. This sequence encodes CASSLAVTNTGELFF.

This clonotype has ten or more counts. The chain couples TRBV5-1 to TRBJ2-1; D gene uncertain. Germline CDR1 SGHRS, CDR2 YFSETQ. V dropped 3 bases and J dropped 2 bases, with 12 bases sitting between them. The CDR3 is 15 amino acids. The CDR3 loop reads CASSSARDAYNEQFF. CDR3 DNA sequence: TGCGCCAGCAGCTCGGCTAGAGACGCCTACAATGAGCAGTTCTTC.

The chain couples TRBV6-5 to TRBJ2-1, with D possibly being TRBD2 (6 bases). This CDR3 has 15 residues. The germline V and J ends were trimmed by 4 bases and 5 bases, with 15 bases remaining between them. CDR1 MNHEY and CDR2 SVGAGI come from the germline V gene. The DNA of the CDR3 is TGTGCCAGCAGTTCGGTAATCGGGAGAGACAATGAGCAGTTCTTC. Its protein product is CASSSVIGRDNEQFF.

This sequence joins TRBV5-5 and TRBJ2-7; TRBD2 matches at 8 bases. The CDR3 spans 14 residues. The trim removed 0 bases at V and 5 bases at J, leaving 4 bases unmatched. CDR1 is SGHKS, CDR2 YYEKEE, per germline (reference sequence). The CDR3 sequence is CASSLVAGPDEQYV. As DNA, the CDR3 is TGTGCCAGCAGCTTGGTAGCGGGGCCTGACGAGCAGTACGTC.

This clonotype has a count of ten or more. V and J are TRBV6-5 and TRBJ1-4; weak D call: TRBD1 (5 bases). The CDR3 runs 15 residues. V gave up 0 bases and J gave up 8 bases, with 13 bases separating them. CDR1 MNHEY and CDR2 SVGAGI come from the germline V gene. CDR3: CASSYSVSGNEKLFF. In DNA, the CDR3 is TGTGCCAGCAGTTACTCGGTTTCAGGGAACGAAAAACTGTTTTTT.